Sequencing of this T cell receptor (beta chain) was carried out in a study of shared clonotypes between healthy human individuals. V dropped 1 base and J dropped 4; count of bases not matched to a gene: 9. The V gene's germline CDR1 is LNHDA and CDR2 SQIVND (reference sequence). This CDR3 spans 17 amino acids. Sequencing was performed with immunoSEQ multiplex PCR; in TCRdb, only in-frame clones are kept and a portion is missing. The sample consists of about 520,000 clones, more than 75% of them appearing once. V gene TRBV19 combines with J gene TRBJ2-1, with TRBD2 matching 8 bases. This clonotype originated in a woman aged 35 to 49 in good health. Some clones in this sample may be carry-over from other donors' samples. Sequences were obtained from PBMCs. CDR3 region: CASSIVVTGGPYNEQFF. CDR3 DNA sequence: TGTGCCAGTAGTATAGTTGTGACGGGAGGGCCATACAATGAGCAGTTCTTC.